This passage covers 15 T cell receptor beta chains from one sample sequenced in a study of cytomegalovirus exposure and HLA in healthy donors. It was with 60 Vbeta and 13 Jbeta primers that the PCR ran. TCRdb's table, derived via immunoSEQ multiplex PCR, lists solely in-frame clones and lacks some. This sample has roughly 140,000 clones, with roughly three quarters found just once. The sequencing input was PBMCs. These receptor sequences come from a woman in her thirties or forties in good health and CMV-seropositive.

The chain couples TRBV7-9 to TRBJ2-5, with TRBD2 matching over 9 bases. Trimming took 2 bases from V and 5 from J; bases not matched to a gene: 12. The CDR3 has 17 residues. The V gene's germline CDR1 is SEHNR and CDR2 FQNEAQ (reference sequence). In nucleotides, the CDR3 is TGTGCCAGCAGCTTATTCGGTGGCGGGGGGGCCGCGGAGACCCAGTACTTC. It encodes CASSLFGGGGAAETQYF. The entire variable domain, with the rest obtained from reference TRBV7-9 and TRBJ2-5, is as follows: DTGVSQNPRHKITKRGQNVTFRCDPISEHNRLYWYRQTLGQGPEFLTYFQNEAQLEKSRLLSDRFSAERPKGSFSTLEIQRTEQGDSAMYLCASSLFGGGGAAETQYFGPGTRLLVL.

This chain uses TRBV4-1 with TRBJ2-3, with TRBD1 matching 10 bases. The CDR3 extends over 15 amino acids. The junction had 9 bases not matched to a gene; V was cut back by 6 bases and J by 6 bases. Per the germline V gene, CDR1 is MGHRA and CDR2 is YSYEKL. The CDR3 sequence is CASRIPGQGRDTQYF. The CDR3 DNA reads as TGCGCCAGCAGGATACCGGGACAGGGGAGGGATACGCAGTATTTT.

This clone appeared once. The chain recombines TRBV6-5 with TRBJ1-2; D may be TRBD1 (5 bases). This CDR3 has 13 amino acids. V lost 5 bases, J lost 4 bases, and 11 bases lay in between. Germline V lookup: CDR1 MNHEY, CDR2 SVGAGI. The CDR3: CASSVQGSYGYTF. In DNA form, the CDR3 reads TGTGCCAGCAGTGTGCAGGGATCCTATGGCTACACCTTC.

The sample holds a few counts of this clone. The chain has TRBV2 and TRBJ2-3; 7 nucleotides line up with TRBD1. CDR3 length: 16 amino acids. Trimming removed 7 bases from V and 2 bases from J; junction bases left unmatched: 12. Germline V CDR1 and CDR2: SNHLY, FYNNEI. The CDR3 reads CASILEGDRLTDTQYF. The CDR3, as DNA: TGTGCCAGCATCCTCGAGGGGGACAGACTCACAGATACGCAGTATTTT.

This CDR3 is CASRSSGGAAYNEQFF. Written as DNA, the CDR3 is TGCGCCAGCAGGTCTAGCGGGGGGGCGGCCTACAATGAGCAGTTCTTC. V gene TRBV5-1 combines with J gene TRBJ2-1, with TRBD2 matching over 12 bases. After removal of 5 bases from V and 2 bases from J, the junction contained 5 bases not matched to a gene. Looked up from germline, CDR1 is SGHRS and CDR2 is YFSETQ. This CDR3 has 16 residues.

This clone was observed once. This chain joins TRBV2 and TRBJ1-6; D uncertain. V was cut by 7 bases and J by 7 bases, with 8 bases left in between. Germline loops: CDR1 SNHLY, CDR2 FYNNEI. The CDR3 contains 12 residues. CDR3 in DNA: TGTGCCAGCATAAGACTGAATTCACCCCTCCACTTT. As protein: CASIRLNSPLHF.

The chain combines TRBV2 with TRBJ2-1; TRBD2 aligns across 9 bases. This CDR3 contains 16 residues. The germline gives CDR1 SNHLY, CDR2 FYNNEI. V was pared by 4 bases and J by 0 bases, with 4 bases of the junction left unmatched. The CDR3 loop is CASSVEAGGSYNEQFF. In DNA, the CDR3 is TGTGCCAGCAGTGTCGAAGCGGGGGGCTCCTACAATGAGCAGTTCTTC.

This chain links TRBV9 with TRBJ2-2; maybe TRBD1 (5 bases). Trimming removed 3 bases from V and 5 bases from J, with 11 bases in between. From germline, CDR1 is SGDLS and CDR2 YYNGEE. The CDR3 is 14 residues long. CDR3 sequence: CASSGFQGTGELFF. In DNA form, the CDR3 reads TGTGCCAGCAGCGGCTTTCAGGGTACCGGGGAGCTGTTTTTT.

This clone has just one count. V usage is TRBV28 and J usage is TRBJ2-7, with 7 bases aligning to TRBD1. The CDR3 length is 14 residues. Trimming cost V 6 bases and J 1 base; bases outside gene matches: 6. From germline, CDR1 is MDHEN and CDR2 SYDVKM. The CDR3 DNA reads as TGTGCCAGCAGAAATCAGGGGGTATCCTACGAGCAGTACTTC. It codes for CASRNQGVSYEQYF.

V gene TRBV6-1 combines with J gene TRBJ1-1, with D perhaps matching TRBD1 (6 bases). From germline, CDR1 is MNHNS and CDR2 SASEGT. Trimming removed 6 bases at V and 6 bases at J, with 17 bases between. The CDR3 sequence is 14 residues long. CDR3 protein: CASRELATGSEAFF. CDR3 nucleotides: TGTGCCAGCAGAGAGTTAGCTACAGGGTCTGAAGCTTTCTTT.

This clone was seen once. The V call is TRBV7-2, the J call TRBJ2-5; TRBD2 is a possible D gene (6 bases). Germline V gives CDR1 SGHTA, CDR2 FQGNSA. This CDR3 has 14 amino acids. The V and J ends lost 5 bases and 5 bases respectively, with 15 bases between them. CDR3 DNA: TGTGCCAGCAGCCAGACTAGGTCCTCGGAGACCCAGTACTTC. Its translation is CASSQTRSSETQYF. Full variable domain (outside the CDR3, taken from reference TRBV7-2 and TRBJ2-5): GAGVSQSPSNKVTEKGKDVELRCDPISGHTALYWYRQSLGQGLEFLIYFQGNSAPDKSGLPSDRFSAERTGGSVSTLTIQRTQQEDSAVYLCASSQTRSSETQYFGPGTRLLVL.

This chain uses TRBV9 with TRBJ1-2; 8 bases fit TRBD1. CDR1 and CDR2 (germline): SGDLS, YYNGEE. Trimming at V came to 2 bases and at J to 4 bases, leaving 4 bases not matched to a gene. The CDR3 has 14 residues. CDR3 protein: CASSVNTGGYGYTF. CDR3 sequence (DNA): TGTGCCAGCAGCGTCAATACAGGGGGCTATGGCTACACCTTC. Full variable domain (remainder filled in from reference TRBV9 and TRBJ1-2): DSGVTQTPKHLITATGQRVTLRCSPRSGDLSVYWYQQSLDQGLQFLIQYYNGEERAKGNILERFSAQQFPDLHSELNLSSLELGDSALYFCASSVNTGGYGYTFGSGTRLTVV.

The chain uses TRBV28 and TRBJ2-1; 9 bases agree with TRBD2. Germline assignment: CDR1 MDHEN and CDR2 SYDVKM. This CDR3 contains 17 residues. The V gene end was trimmed by 3 bases and the J gene end by 8 bases; junction bases not matched to a gene: 14. The chain's CDR3 is CASSLDRGGGAGDEQFF. In nucleotides, the CDR3 is TGTGCCAGCAGTTTGGATCGAGGCGGGGGGGCGGGGGATGAGCAGTTCTTC. The whole variable domain, filled in from reference TRBV28 and TRBJ2-1, reads DVKVTQSSRYLVKRTGEKVFLECVQDMDHENMFWYRQDPGLGLRLIYFSYDVKMKEKGDIPEGYSVSREKKERFSLILESASTNQTSMYLCASSLDRGGGAGDEQFFGPGTRLTVL.

V usage is TRBV5-1 and J usage is TRBJ1-2; TRBD1 aligns across 10 bases. The CDR3 loop spans 15 amino acids. Germline lookup yields CDR1 SGHRS and CDR2 YFSETQ. V gave up 3 bases and J gave up 3 bases; unmatched junction bases: 5. The CDR3 region is CASSSGQGGDYGYTF. The CDR3 coding sequence is TGCGCCAGCAGCTCCGGACAGGGGGGAGACTATGGCTACACCTTC.

This sequence joins TRBV28 and TRBJ1-1; D gene uncertain. CDR1 and CDR2 (germline): MDHEN, SYDVKM. V lost 6 bases and J lost 4, with 21 bases in between. The CDR3 extends over 16 amino acids. CDR3: CASSPLMEGGVTEAFF. The CDR3 bases are TGTGCCAGCAGCCCTCTCATGGAGGGCGGCGTCACTGAAGCTTTCTTT.